This entry lists 14 T cell receptor beta chains sequenced from one sample in a study of tumor and adjacent non-tumor tissue in lung cancer. This sample's RNA came from whole unsorted tissue. TCRbeta libraries were built with three rounds of nested PCR, modified from ARM-PCR. MiXCR was run by TCRdb on the multiplex PCR reads, yielding one entry per CDR3 protein. The sample has under 150,000 distinct CDR3 sequences; about 66% are singletons. The sequenced sample consisted of lung tumor tissue. The receptors were sampled from a man aged 25 to 40 with non-small cell lung cancer.

As to this clonotype: One end of the junction varies from germline; a read error may be responsible. CDR3 sequence (DNA): TGTGCAAGCAGCTTAATAAGGGCTGATCACGATGAGCAGTTCTTC. This sequence encodes CASSLIRADHDEQFF. The chain has TRBV11-2 and TRBJ2-1; D is undetermined. This CDR3 region has 15 residues. Looked up from germline, CDR1 is SGHAT and CDR2 is FQNNGV.

Turning to this clonotype: A read error is possible here, since a much larger clone lies one base away. The conserved phenylalanine or tryptophan is not found at the CDR3 terminus, so this likely reflects a read error. The J gene is TRBJ2-5, the V gene TRBV12-3 or TRBV12-4, with 7 bases lining up with TRBD1. CDR3 size: 13 residues. The CDR3 sequence: CASSLDRAEAQYY. CDR3 in DNA: TGTGCCAGCAGCCTAGACAGGGCAGAGGCCCAGTACTAC.

With respect to this clonotype: A read error may explain this, as a much larger clone is one base away. The chain uses TRBV6-1 and TRBJ2-2, with D maybe TRBD2 (5 bases). Trimming took 2 bases from V and 3 from J, leaving 10 bases between them. Germline CDR1 reads MNHNS; CDR2 reads SASEGT. The CDR3 covers 15 residues. The DNA of the CDR3 is TGTGCCAGCAGTGAAACCGAGGGATACACCGGGGAGCTGTTTTTT. Its protein is CASSETEGYTGELFF.

As regards this clonotype: One junction end disagrees with the germline gene, perhaps due to a read error. The V gene is TRBV11-2, the J gene TRBJ1-1; no reliable D call. The germline gives CDR1 SGHAT, CDR2 FQNNGV. CDR3 length equals 11 residues. The DNA of the CDR3 is TGTGCCAGCAGCCTAGACCGCCTGGCTTTCTTT. Translation: CASSLDRLAFF.

Comment on this clonotype: The junction and the germline gene differ at one end; a read error may be behind it. CDR3 in amino acids: CGSSLGTGVYEQYF. CDR3 DNA: TGTGGCAGCAGCTTAGGAACAGGAGTATACGAGCAGTACTTC. This chain links TRBV11-3 with TRBJ2-7; TRBD1 is a possible D gene (5 bases). Germline V lookup: CDR1 SGHNT, CDR2 YENEEA. The CDR3 covers 14 residues.

A note on this clonotype: The junction differs from germline at one of its ends, possibly a read error. This chain joins TRBV20-1 and TRBJ2-3; 14 bases line up with TRBD2. This CDR3 comprises 16 residues. CDR1 and CDR2 from the germline V gene are DFQATT and SNEGSKA (reference sequence). CDR3 sequence: CGAKRGTSGRTDMQYF. For the CDR3, the DNA is TGCGGTGCGAAGAGGGGGACTAGCGGGAGAACAGATATGCAGTATTTT.

In the case of this clonotype: This is likely a read error, given that the CDR3 carries no conserved phenylalanine or tryptophan at its end. The gene calls are TRBV6-6 and TRBJ2-7, with TRBD1 matching over 9 bases. V gave up 6 bases and J gave up 1 base; unmatched junction bases: 7. Germline V gene data show CDR1 as MNHNY and CDR2 as SVGAGI (reference sequence). The CDR3 spans 15 residues. CDR3 in DNA: TGTGCCAGCAGCTACCAAGGACAGGGGTCCTACGAGCAGTACCTC. Its protein product is CASSYQGQGSYEQYL.

At least ten counts were recorded for this clonotype. The chain couples TRBV6-1 to TRBJ2-1; 11 bases map to TRBD2. V gave up 7 bases and J gave up 4 bases; unmatched junction bases: 9. The germline CDR1 and CDR2 sequences are MNHNS and SASEGT. This CDR3 is built from 16 residues. CDR3 sequence (DNA): TGTGCCAGCAAATCTCATAGCGGGAGGGGGTACAATGAGCAGTTCTTC. Amino acids: CASKSHSGRGYNEQFF.

As concerns this clonotype: This may stem from a read error, because a much larger clone lies one nucleotide away. V and J are TRBV6-2 or TRBV6-3 and TRBJ2-7, with D tentatively TRBD1 (5 bases). The CDR3 runs 11 residues. Germline CDR1 reads MNHEY; CDR2 reads SVGEGT. CDR3 residues: CASGATYEQCF. The DNA of the CDR3 is TGTGCCAGCGGGGCAACCTACGAGCAGTGCTTC.

This clonotype showed up just once. A much larger clone lies a single base off, so this may be a read error. The rearrangement uses TRBV12-3 or TRBV12-4 and TRBJ2-4; D call uncertain. The CDR3 totals 13 residues. Trimming removed 9 bases at V and 1 base at J, with 10 bases between. CDR3 sequence: CARSEGAKNIQYF. The CDR3 bases are TGTGCCAGATCTGAAGGGGCCAAAAACATTCAGTACTTC.

To note about this clonotype: A much larger clone is a single base away; this may be a read error. The chain links TRBV6-2 or TRBV6-3 to TRBJ2-3; the D is unclear. Germline lookup yields CDR1 MNHEY and CDR2 SVGEGT. This CDR3 comprises 12 residues. For the CDR3, the DNA is TGTGCCAGCAGAAACCCCCAGGATATGCAGTATTTT. Translation: CASRNPQDMQYF.

A note on this clonotype: This CDR3 is missing its conserved last phenylalanine or tryptophan, likely due to a read error. The V call is TRBV5-1, the J call TRBJ2-7; no clear D. The CDR3 has 15 amino acids. Germline-derived CDR1 and CDR2 are SGHRS and YFSETQ. V was cut by 3 bases and J by 0 bases, with 13 bases left in between. The CDR3 region has the DNA TGCGCCAGCAGCTCCACCGAGACCCCCTCCTACGAGCAGTACCTC. Protein product: CASSSTETPSYEQYL.

For this clonotype: Being one base from a much bigger clone, this may be a read error. V usage is TRBV13 and J usage is TRBJ2-7; 12 positions agree with TRBD1. CDR3 length: 17 amino acids. Per the germline V gene, CDR1 is PRHDT and CDR2 is FYEKMQ (reference sequence). The CDR3 bases are TGTACCAGCAGCTCCCGGGACAGGGGGCCTCGGTCCTACGAGCAGTACTTC. This codes for CTSSSRDRGPRSYEQYF.

This clonotype was found a few times. A much larger clone lies a single base off, so this may be a read error. This sequence joins TRBV20-1 and TRBJ2-7; 10 bases are a match to TRBD2. This CDR3 region has 13 residues. CDR1 is DFQATT, CDR2 SNEGSKA, per germline (reference sequence). The CDR3 sequence: CSARASGGYKQYF. CDR3 DNA sequence: TGCAGTGCCAGAGCTAGCGGGGGCTACAAGCAGTACTTC.